These T cell receptor beta chains were read from a single sample in a study of molecular identifiers for immune sequencing clone quantification. TCRdb processed the PCR reads anew with MiXCR; each CDR3 protein has one entry. Counted here are around 470,000 distinct CDR3 sequences, about 20% occurring once; the ten biggest clones make up more than 0.8%. The source material was naive CD8+ T cells from blood, with Jurkat cell RNA spiked in. The receptors stem from a human donor in good health. Some libraries in this study had Jurkat cell RNA spiked in. The CDR3 runs from the conserved cysteine through the conserved F or W. The D gene is left open where the match is weak. Where a row states a size, it is once, few, many or the class of an expanded clone; other rows omit it.

d_gene	v_gene	abundance	j_gene	CDR3aa	CDR3nt
TRBD2	TRBV7-2	NA	TRBJ2-5	CASSLAGGYETQYF	TGTGCCAGCAGCTTAGCGGGAGGGTACGAGACCCAGTACTTC
NA	TRBV6-1	NA	TRBJ2-7	CASSDKLSWSYEQYF	TGTGCCAGCAGTGATAAATTATCATGGTCCTACGAGCAGTACTTC
NA	TRBV27	few	TRBJ2-3	CASSLSSNQPQYF	TGTGCCAGCAGTTTATCCTCCAATCAGCCCCAGTATTTT
TRBD1	TRBV27	NA	TRBJ2-7	CASSPLGQGYEQYF	TGTGCCAGCAGTCCTTTGGGACAGGGATACGAGCAGTACTTC
NA	TRBV19	NA	TRBJ1-5	CASIGGNQPQHF	TGTGCCAGTATAGGGGGAAATCAGCCCCAGCATTTT
TRBD2	TRBV9	once	TRBJ2-7	CASSDSPGLAGVEQYF	TGTGCCAGCAGCGACAGCCCCGGGCTAGCGGGAGTCGAGCAGTACTTC
TRBD2	TRBV19	NA	TRBJ2-7	CASSIVAGDYEQYF	TGTGCCAGTAGTATTGTAGCGGGGGACTACGAGCAGTACTTC
NA	TRBV27	many	TRBJ2-7	CASSPPGRHEQYF	TGTGCCAGCAGTCCCCCCGGCAGGCACGAGCAGTACTTC
TRBD1	TRBV30	NA	TRBJ1-2	CAWSVLDRGGYGYTF	TGTGCCTGGAGTGTACTAGACAGGGGCGGCTATGGCTACACCTTC
NA	TRBV20-1	few	TRBJ1-3	CSATRGSGNTIYF	TGCAGTGCCACCAGGGGATCTGGAAACACCATATATTTT
NA	TRBV19	NA	TRBJ2-1	CASSPWTGAGEQFF	TGTGCCAGTAGTCCCTGGACGGGGGCTGGGGAGCAGTTCTTC
TRBD2	TRBV10-2	many	TRBJ2-3	CASRGLAGGQDTQYF	TGCGCCAGCAGAGGACTAGCGGGGGGGCAAGATACGCAGTATTTT
NA	TRBV12-5	NA	TRBJ2-3	CASGIGQLSTDTQYF	TGTGCTAGTGGGATCGGGCAGCTTAGCACAGATACGCAGTATTTT
TRBD2	TRBV12-3/TRBV12-4	many	TRBJ2-3	CASSPTSAITDTQYF	TGTGCCAGCAGTCCGACTAGCGCGATCACAGATACGCAGTATTTT
NA	TRBV4-3	NA	TRBJ1-1	CASSQDPQGNAEAFF	TGCGCCAGCAGCCAAGATCCACAGGGTAACGCTGAAGCTTTCTTT
TRBD1	TRBV30	many	TRBJ1-1	CAWSERQGAAEAFF	TGTGCCTGGAGTGAGCGACAGGGGGCTGCTGAAGCTTTCTTT
NA	TRBV13	many	TRBJ2-4	CASSLGRHLAKNIQYF	TGTGCCAGCAGCTTAGGCAGGCATCTAGCCAAAAACATTCAGTACTTC
NA	TRBV10-2	NA	TRBJ1-1	CASINTALVGISTEAFF	TGCGCCAGCATTAATACAGCTCTTGTAGGGATTAGCACTGAAGCTTTCTTT
NA	TRBV7-3	few	TRBJ2-3	CASSLLLGDTQYF	TGTGCCAGCAGCTTATTATTGGGAGATACGCAGTATTTT
NA	TRBV20-1	many	TRBJ1-1	CSARDWGSMNTEAFF	TGCAGTGCTAGAGATTGGGGTTCCATGAACACTGAAGCTTTCTTT
TRBD1	TRBV4-1	NA	TRBJ2-1	CASSQGPGTGLYNEQSF	TGCGCCAGCAGCCAAGGACCCGGGACAGGGCTATACAATGAGCAGTCCTTC
TRBD1	TRBV7-6	NA	TRBJ2-1	CASSLNHFGTGAGNEQFF	TGTGCCAGCAGCTTAAACCACTTTGGGACAGGGGCTGGCAATGAGCAGTTCTTC
NA	TRBV28	few	TRBJ1-3	CASSSQGFSGNTIYF	TGTGCCAGCAGTTCACAGGGCTTCTCTGGAAACACCATATATTTT
NA	TRBV3-1	few	TRBJ2-1	CASSQVADPLNEQFF	TGTGCCAGCAGCCAAGTAGCGGATCCGCTGAATGAGCAGTTCTTC
TRBD2	TRBV12-3/TRBV12-4	few	TRBJ2-3	CASSGGSSGGEADTQYF	TGTGCCAGCAGTGGGGGTTCTAGCGGGGGGGAGGCAGATACGCAGTATTTT
NA	TRBV5-4	NA	TRBJ2-7	CASSLSAGAGYEQYF	TGTGCCAGCAGCTTGTCGGCAGGGGCGGGGTACGAGCAGTACTTC
TRBD2	TRBV27	many	TRBJ2-2	CASSLLSFRAGAGELFF	TGTGCCAGCAGTTTATTGTCGTTCAGAGCGGGAGCCGGGGAGCTGTTTTTT
NA	TRBV9	NA	TRBJ2-7	CASGAVNSPYEQYF	TGTGCCAGCGGCGCGGTCAACTCCCCCTACGAGCAGTACTTC
NA	TRBV20-1	once	TRBJ2-3	CSAARLESETDTQYF	TGCAGTGCCGCCAGACTAGAGAGCGAAACTGATACGCAGTATTTT
NA	TRBV30	NA	TRBJ1-2	CAGSQINYGYTF	TGTGCCGGATCACAGATTAACTATGGCTACACCTTC
NA	TRBV4-3	many	TRBJ2-2	CASSQGFRGTGELFF	TGCGCCAGCAGCCAAGGGTTCAGGGGCACCGGGGAGCTGTTTTTT
TRBD2	TRBV28	few	TRBJ2-5	CASSFLAGGPTQYF	TGTGCCAGCAGTTTTTTAGCGGGAGGGCCGACCCAGTACTTC
TRBD2	TRBV7-2	few	TRBJ2-2	CASSPLGTSGGRVTGELFF	TGTGCCAGCAGCCCCCTAGGGACTAGCGGGGGGCGGGTCACCGGGGAGCTGTTTTTT
TRBD2	TRBV5-3	NA	TRBJ2-3	CASSFLGAGGCADTQYF	TGTGCCAGCAGCTTTCTCGGAGCGGGAGGGTGCGCAGATACGCAGTATTTT
NA	TRBV7-9	NA	TRBJ1-4	CASSPGDATNEKLFF	TGTGCCAGCAGCCCCGGGGATGCAACTAATGAAAAACTGTTTTTT
NA	TRBV20-1	NA	TRBJ1-5	CSARDGGAGGQPQHF	TGCAGTGCTAGAGATGGAGGTGCGGGTGGACAGCCCCAGCATTTT
NA	TRBV9	many	TRBJ1-5	CASSPEGRQNQPQHF	TGTGCCAGCAGTCCCGAGGGGAGACAAAATCAGCCCCAGCATTTT
NA	TRBV7-2	few	TRBJ1-2	CASSVRQAEPYGYTF	TGTGCCAGCAGTGTCCGACAGGCGGAACCTTATGGCTACACCTTC
NA	TRBV6-2/TRBV6-3	few	TRBJ1-5	CAPKSGQPQHF	TGTGCCCCAAAATCCGGTCAGCCCCAGCATTTT
TRBD1	TRBV4-1	many	TRBJ1-1	CASSQITGQSNTEAFF	TGCGCCAGCAGCCAAATTACGGGACAGTCGAACACTGAAGCTTTCTTT
NA	TRBV7-9	many	TRBJ1-5	CASSHLIGNQPQHF	TGTGCCAGCAGCCATCTTATAGGCAATCAGCCCCAGCATTTT
NA	TRBV7-9	many	TRBJ1-1	CASSDPISLKAFF	TGTGCCAGCAGCGATCCTATCAGTCTCAAAGCTTTCTTT